The entry below describes one TCR beta chain. The CDR3 contains 15 residues. The germline CDR1 and CDR2 sequences are MRHNA and SNTAGT. What was amplified from RNA transcripts were TCR beta CDR3 regions. Carried out on the TCR CDR3, a first-round RT-PCR used the HTBI primer set. MiXCR, run by TCRdb on the multiplex PCR reads, gives a single entry per CDR3 protein. Among about 540,000 distinct CDR3 sequences listed, 46% were seen once. This specimen belongs to a study of T cells in Graves' hyperthyroidism and ophthalmopathy. The sequence derives from a young woman with Graves' hyperthyroidism. The V and J genes are TRBV6-4 and TRBJ2-7; TRBD1 might be the D (5 bases). Judging by the DNA end, TRBJ2-1 fits better; the J call may be wrong. Input material: peripheral blood or thyroid tissue (not recorded which). The CDR3 coding sequence is TGTGCCAGCAGTGACTCGCGTGGGGCACCATCCGAGCAGTTCTTC. Residues: CASSDSRGAPSEQFF.